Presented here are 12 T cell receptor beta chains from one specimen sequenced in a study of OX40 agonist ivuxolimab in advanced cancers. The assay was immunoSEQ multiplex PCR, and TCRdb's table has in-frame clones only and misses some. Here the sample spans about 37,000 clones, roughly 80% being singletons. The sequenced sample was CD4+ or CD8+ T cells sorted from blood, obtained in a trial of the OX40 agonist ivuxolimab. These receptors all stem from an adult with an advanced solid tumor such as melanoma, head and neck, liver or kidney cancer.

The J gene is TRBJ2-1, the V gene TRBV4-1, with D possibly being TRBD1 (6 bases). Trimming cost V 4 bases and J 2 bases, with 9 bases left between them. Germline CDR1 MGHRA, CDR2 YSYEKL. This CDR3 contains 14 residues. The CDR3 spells CASSRGGTYNEQFF. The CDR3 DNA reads TGCGCCAGCAGCCGAGGGGGAACCTACAATGAGCAGTTCTTC.

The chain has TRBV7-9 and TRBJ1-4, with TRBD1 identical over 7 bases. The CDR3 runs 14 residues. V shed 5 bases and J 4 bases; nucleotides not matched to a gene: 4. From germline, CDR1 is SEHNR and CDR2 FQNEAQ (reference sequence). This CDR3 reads CASSGTGDNEKLFF. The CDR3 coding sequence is TGTGCCAGCAGCGGAACAGGGGATAATGAAAAACTGTTTTTT.

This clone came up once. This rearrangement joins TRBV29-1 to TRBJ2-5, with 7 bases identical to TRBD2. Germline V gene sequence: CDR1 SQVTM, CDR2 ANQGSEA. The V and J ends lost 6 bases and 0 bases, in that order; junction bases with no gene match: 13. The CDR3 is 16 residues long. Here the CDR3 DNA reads TGCAGCGTCGATGGACTAGTGCATCACCACCAAGAGACCCAGTACTTC. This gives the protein CSVDGLVHHHQETQYF.

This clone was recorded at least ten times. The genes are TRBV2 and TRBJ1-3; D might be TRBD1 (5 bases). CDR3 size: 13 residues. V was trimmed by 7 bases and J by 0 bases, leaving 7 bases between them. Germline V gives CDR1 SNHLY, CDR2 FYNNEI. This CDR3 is CASIDSSGNTIYF. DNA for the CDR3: TGTGCCAGCATTGACAGCTCTGGAAACACCATATATTTT.

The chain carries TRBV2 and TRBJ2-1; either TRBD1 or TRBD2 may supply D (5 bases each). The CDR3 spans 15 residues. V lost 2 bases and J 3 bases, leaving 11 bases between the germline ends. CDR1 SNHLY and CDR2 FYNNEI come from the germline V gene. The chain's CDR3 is CASSESGTYYNEQFF. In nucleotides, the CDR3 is TGTGCCAGCAGTGAATCAGGGACCTACTACAATGAGCAGTTCTTC.

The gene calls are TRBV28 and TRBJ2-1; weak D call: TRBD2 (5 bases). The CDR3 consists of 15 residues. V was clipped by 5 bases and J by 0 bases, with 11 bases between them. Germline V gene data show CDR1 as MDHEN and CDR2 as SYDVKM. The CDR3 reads CASSLMGSSYNEQFF. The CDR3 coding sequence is TGTGCCAGCAGTCTCATGGGGAGCTCCTACAATGAGCAGTTCTTC.

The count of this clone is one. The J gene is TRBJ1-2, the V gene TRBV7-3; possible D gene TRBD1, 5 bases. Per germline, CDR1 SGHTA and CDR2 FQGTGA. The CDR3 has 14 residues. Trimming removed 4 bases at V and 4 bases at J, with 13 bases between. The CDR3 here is CASSSSGAAYGYTF. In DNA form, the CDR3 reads TGTGCCAGCAGCTCGAGTGGGGCAGCCTATGGCTACACCTTC.

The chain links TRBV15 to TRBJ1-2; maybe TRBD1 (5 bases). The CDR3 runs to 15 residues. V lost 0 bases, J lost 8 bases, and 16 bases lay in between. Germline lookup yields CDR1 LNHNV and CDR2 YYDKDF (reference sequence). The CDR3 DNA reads TGTGCCACCAGCAGAGAGTATATGGGGGATAGGGGCTACACCTTC. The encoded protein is CATSREYMGDRGYTF.

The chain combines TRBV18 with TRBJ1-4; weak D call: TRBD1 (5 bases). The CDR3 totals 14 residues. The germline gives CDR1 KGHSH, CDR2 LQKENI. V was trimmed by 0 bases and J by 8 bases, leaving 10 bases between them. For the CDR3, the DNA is TGTGCCAGCTCACCACCGTCCGGGGGGGAAAAACTGTTTTTT. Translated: CASSPPSGGEKLFF.

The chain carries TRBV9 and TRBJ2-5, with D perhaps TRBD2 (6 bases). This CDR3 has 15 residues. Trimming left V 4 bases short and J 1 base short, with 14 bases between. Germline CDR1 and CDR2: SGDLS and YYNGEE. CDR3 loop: CASSTSGGTQETQYF. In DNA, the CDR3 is TGTGCCAGCAGCACATCCGGGGGAACCCAAGAGACCCAGTACTTC.

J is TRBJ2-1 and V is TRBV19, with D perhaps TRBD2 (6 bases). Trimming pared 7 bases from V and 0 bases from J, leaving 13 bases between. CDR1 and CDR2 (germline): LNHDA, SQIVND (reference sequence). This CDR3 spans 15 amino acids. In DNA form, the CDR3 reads TGTGCCAGTACCCGGGACTCATACTCCTACAATGAGCAGTTCTTC. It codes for CASTRDSYSYNEQFF.

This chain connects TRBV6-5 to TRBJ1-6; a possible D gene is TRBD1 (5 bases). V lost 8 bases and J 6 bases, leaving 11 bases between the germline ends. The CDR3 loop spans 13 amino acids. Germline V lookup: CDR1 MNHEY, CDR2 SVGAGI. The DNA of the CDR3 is TGTGCCAGCGTCGGGACGGCTAATTCACCCCTCCACTTT. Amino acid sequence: CASVGTANSPLHF.